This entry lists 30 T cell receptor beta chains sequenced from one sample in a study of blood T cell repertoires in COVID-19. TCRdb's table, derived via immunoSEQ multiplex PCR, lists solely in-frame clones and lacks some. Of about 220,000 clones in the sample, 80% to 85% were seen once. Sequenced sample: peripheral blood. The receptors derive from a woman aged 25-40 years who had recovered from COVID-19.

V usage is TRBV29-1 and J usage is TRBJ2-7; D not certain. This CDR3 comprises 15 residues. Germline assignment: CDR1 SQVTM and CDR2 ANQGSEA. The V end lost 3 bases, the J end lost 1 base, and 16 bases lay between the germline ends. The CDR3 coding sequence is TGCAGCGTTGAGGTGGGCAACCCCGAATCCTACGAGCAGTACTTC. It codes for CSVEVGNPESYEQYF.

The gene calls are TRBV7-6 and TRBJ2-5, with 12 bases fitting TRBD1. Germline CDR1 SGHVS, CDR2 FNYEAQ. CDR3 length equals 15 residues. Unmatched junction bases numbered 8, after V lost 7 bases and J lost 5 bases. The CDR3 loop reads CASTLGTGGMETQYF. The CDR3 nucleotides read TGTGCCAGCACCCTGGGGACAGGGGGCATGGAGACCCAGTACTTC.

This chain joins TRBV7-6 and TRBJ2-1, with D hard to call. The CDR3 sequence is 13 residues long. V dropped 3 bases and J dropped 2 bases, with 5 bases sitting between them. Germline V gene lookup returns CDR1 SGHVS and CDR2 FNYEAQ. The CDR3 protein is CASSFRAYNEQFF. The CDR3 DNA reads TGTGCCAGCAGCTTCCGGGCCTACAATGAGCAGTTCTTC.

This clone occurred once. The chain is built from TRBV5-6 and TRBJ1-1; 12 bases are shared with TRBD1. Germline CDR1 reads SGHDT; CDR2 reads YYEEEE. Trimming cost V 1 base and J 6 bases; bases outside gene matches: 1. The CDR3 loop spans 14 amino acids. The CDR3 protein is CASSLRDRGPEAFF. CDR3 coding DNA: TGTGCCAGCAGCTTGCGGGACAGGGGGCCTGAAGCTTTCTTT. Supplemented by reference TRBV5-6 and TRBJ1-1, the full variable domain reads DAGVTQSPTHLIKTRGQQVTLRCSPKSGHDTVSWYQQALGQGPQFIFQYYEEEERQRGNFPDRFSGHQFPNYSSELNVNALLLGDSALYLCASSLRDRGPEAFFGQGTRLTVV.

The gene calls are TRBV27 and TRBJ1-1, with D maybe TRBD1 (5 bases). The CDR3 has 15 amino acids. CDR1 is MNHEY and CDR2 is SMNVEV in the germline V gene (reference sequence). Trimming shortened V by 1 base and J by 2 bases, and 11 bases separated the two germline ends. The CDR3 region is CASSLLQEGNTEAFF. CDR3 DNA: TGTGCCAGCAGTTTATTACAGGAGGGAAACACTGAAGCTTTCTTT.

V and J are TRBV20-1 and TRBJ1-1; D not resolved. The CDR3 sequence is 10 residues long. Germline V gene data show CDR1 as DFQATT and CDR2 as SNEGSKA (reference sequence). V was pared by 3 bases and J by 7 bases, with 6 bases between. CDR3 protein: CSASRSEAFF. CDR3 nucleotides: TGCAGTGCTAGTCGCAGTGAAGCTTTCTTT.

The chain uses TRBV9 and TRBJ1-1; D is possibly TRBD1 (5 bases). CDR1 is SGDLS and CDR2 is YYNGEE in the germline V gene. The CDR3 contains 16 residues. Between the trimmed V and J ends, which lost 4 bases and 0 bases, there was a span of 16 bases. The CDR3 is CASSPGGEGMNTEAFF. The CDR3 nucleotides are TGTGCCAGCAGCCCGGGGGGAGAAGGGATGAACACTGAAGCTTTCTTT.

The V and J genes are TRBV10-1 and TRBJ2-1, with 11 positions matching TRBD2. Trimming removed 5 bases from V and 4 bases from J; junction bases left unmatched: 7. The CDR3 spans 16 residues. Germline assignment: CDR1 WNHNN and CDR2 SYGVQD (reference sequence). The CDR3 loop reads CASSRLAGGSYNEQFF. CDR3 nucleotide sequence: TGCGCCAGCAGTCGCCTAGCGGGAGGATCGTACAATGAGCAGTTCTTC.

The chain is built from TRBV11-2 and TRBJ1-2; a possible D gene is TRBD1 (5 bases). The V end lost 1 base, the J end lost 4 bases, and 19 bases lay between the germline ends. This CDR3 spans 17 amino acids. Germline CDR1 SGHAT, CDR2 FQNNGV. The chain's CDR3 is CASSLGPLRAQGYGYTF. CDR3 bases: TGTGCCAGCAGCTTAGGACCCCTTAGGGCGCAGGGCTATGGCTACACCTTC. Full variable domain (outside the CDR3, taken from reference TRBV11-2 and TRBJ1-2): EAGVAQSPRYKIIEKRQSVAFWCNPISGHATLYWYQQILGQGPKLLIQFQNNGVVDDSQLPKDRFSAERLKGVDSTLKIQPAKLEDSAVYLCASSLGPLRAQGYGYTFGSGTRLTVV.

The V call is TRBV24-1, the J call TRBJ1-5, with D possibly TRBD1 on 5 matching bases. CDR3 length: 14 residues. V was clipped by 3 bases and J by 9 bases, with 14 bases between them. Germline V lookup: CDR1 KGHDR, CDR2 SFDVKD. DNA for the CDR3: TGTGCCACCAGTGATGAGACGGGGCGGGGGCCCCAGCATTTT. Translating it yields CATSDETGRGPQHF.

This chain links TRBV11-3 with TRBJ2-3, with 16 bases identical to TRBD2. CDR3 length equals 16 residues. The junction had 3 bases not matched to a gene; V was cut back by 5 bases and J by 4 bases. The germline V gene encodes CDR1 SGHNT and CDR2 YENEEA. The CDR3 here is CASSPGLAGGPDTQYF. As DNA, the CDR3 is TGTGCCAGCAGCCCGGGACTAGCGGGAGGGCCAGATACGCAGTATTTT.

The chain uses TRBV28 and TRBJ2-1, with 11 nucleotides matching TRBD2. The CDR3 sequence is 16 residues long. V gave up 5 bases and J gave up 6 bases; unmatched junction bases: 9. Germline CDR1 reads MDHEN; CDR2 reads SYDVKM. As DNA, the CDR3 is TGTGCCAGCAGTCCCGGGGCTAGCGGGGGGATCAATGAGCAGTTCTTC. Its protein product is CASSPGASGGINEQFF.

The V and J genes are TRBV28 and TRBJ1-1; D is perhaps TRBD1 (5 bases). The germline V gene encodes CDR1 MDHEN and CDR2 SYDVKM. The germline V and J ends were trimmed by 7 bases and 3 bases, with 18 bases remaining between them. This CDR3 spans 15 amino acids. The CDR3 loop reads CASTSPGLGDTEAFF. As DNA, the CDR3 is TGTGCCAGCACGTCCCCCGGTTTAGGGGACACTGAAGCTTTCTTT.

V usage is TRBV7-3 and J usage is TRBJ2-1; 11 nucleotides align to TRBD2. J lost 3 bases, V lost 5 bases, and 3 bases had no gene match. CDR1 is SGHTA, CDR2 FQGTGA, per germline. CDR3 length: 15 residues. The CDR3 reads CASSTGTSGYNEQFF. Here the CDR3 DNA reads TGTGCCAGCAGCACCGGGACTAGCGGCTACAATGAGCAGTTCTTC.

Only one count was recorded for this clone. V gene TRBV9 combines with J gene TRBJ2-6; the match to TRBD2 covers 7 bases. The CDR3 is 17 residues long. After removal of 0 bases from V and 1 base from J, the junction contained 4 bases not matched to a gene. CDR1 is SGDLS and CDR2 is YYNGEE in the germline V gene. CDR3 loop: CASSVEPGGSGANVLTF. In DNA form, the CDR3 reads TGTGCCAGCAGCGTAGAACCGGGAGGTTCTGGGGCCAACGTCCTGACTTTC. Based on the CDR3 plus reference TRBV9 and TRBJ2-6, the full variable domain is DSGVTQTPKHLITATGQRVTLRCSPRSGDLSVYWYQQSLDQGLQFLIQYYNGEERAKGNILERFSAQQFPDLHSELNLSSLELGDSALYFCASSVEPGGSGANVLTFGAGSRLTVL.

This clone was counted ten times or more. CDR3 in amino acids: CASSQVRTVEQYF. CDR3 nucleotide sequence: TGCGCCAGCAGCCAAGTTAGAACTGTCGAGCAGTACTTC. The chain joins TRBV4-1 to TRBJ2-7, with D uncertain. CDR1 and CDR2 (germline): MGHRA, YSYEKL. The V gene lost 1 base and the J gene lost 6 bases, with 10 bases spanning the gap. This CDR3 has 13 amino acids.

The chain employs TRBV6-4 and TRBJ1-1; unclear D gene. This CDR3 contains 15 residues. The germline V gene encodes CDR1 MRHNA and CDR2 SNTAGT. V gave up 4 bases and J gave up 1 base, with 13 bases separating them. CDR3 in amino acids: CASSGNLAGNTEAFF. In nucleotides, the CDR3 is TGTGCCAGCAGTGGAAACCTAGCGGGGAACACTGAAGCTTTCTTT.

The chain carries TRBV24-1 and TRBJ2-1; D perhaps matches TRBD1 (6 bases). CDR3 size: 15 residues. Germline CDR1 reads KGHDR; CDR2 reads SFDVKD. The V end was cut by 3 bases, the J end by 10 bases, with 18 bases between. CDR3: CATSDPTTGEPEQFF. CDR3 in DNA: TGTGCCACCAGTGATCCAACGACAGGCGAGCCAGAGCAGTTCTTC.

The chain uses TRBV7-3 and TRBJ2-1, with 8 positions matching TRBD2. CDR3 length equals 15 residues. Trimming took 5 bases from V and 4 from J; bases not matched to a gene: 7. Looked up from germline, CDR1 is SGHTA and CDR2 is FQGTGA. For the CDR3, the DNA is TGTGCCAGCAGCCCTGTCTCTAGCGGGTACAATGAGCAGTTCTTC. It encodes CASSPVSSGYNEQFF.

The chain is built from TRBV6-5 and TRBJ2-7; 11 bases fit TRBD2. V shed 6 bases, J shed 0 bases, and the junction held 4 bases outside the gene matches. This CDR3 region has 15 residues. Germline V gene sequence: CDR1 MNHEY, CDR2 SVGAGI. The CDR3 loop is CASSWGLAVSYEQYF. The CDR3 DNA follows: TGTGCCAGCAGCTGGGGACTAGCGGTCTCCTACGAGCAGTACTTC.

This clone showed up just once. CDR3 sequence reads: CASSLEGRYGYTF. CDR3 coding DNA: TGTGCCAGCAGCTTGGAGGGGAGGTATGGCTACACCTTC. The chain joins TRBV5-5 to TRBJ1-2, with D tentatively TRBD1 (5 bases). Trimming took 0 bases from V and 5 from J, leaving 8 bases between them. CDR1 and CDR2 (germline): SGHKS, YYEKEE (reference sequence). There are 13 residues in the CDR3. The whole variable domain, remainder taken from reference TRBV5-5 and TRBJ1-2, is DAGVTQSPTHLIKTRGQQVTLRCSPISGHKSVSWYQQVLGQGPQFIFQYYEKEERGRGNFPDRFSARQFPNYSSELNVNALLLGDSALYLCASSLEGRYGYTFGSGTRLTVV.

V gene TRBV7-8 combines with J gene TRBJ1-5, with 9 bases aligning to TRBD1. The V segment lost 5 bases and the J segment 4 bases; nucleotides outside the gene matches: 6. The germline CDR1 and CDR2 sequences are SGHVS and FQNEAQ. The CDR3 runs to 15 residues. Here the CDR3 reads CASSRTGQGNQPQHF. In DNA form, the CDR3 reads TGTGCCAGCAGCCGGACAGGACAGGGGAATCAGCCCCAGCATTTT.

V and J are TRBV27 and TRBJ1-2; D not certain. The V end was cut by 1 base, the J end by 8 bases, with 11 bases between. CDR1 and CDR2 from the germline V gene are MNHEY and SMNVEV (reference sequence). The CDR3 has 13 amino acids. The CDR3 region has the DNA TGTGCCAGCAGTTTATTTCCAGGAGGGGGCTACACCTTC. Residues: CASSLFPGGGYTF.

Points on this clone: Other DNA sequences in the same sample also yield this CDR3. The CDR3 sequence: CASSRQGRTEAFF. The DNA for the CDR3 is TGTGCCAGCAGTCGACAGGGGAGGACTGAAGCTTTCTTT. This sequence joins TRBV28 and TRBJ1-1; TRBD1 agrees at 8 bases. V shed 5 bases and J 5 bases; nucleotides not matched to a gene: 4. This CDR3 has 13 amino acids. The germline V gene encodes CDR1 MDHEN and CDR2 SYDVKM. The full variable domain, in which reference TRBV28 and TRBJ1-1 provide the parts outside the CDR3, is DVKVTQSSRYLVKRTGEKVFLECVQDMDHENMFWYRQDPGLGLRLIYFSYDVKMKEKGDIPEGYSVSREKKERFSLILESASTNQTSMYLCASSRQGRTEAFFGQGTRLTVV.

The CDR3 is CASSPRQGAWTEAFF. The CDR3 nucleotides are TGTGCCAGCAGCCCAAGACAGGGGGCCTGGACTGAAGCTTTCTTT. The rearrangement joins TRBV7-6 to TRBJ1-1, with 10 bases lining up with TRBD1. The germline CDR1 and CDR2 sequences are SGHVS and FNYEAQ. Trimming took 5 bases from V and 5 from J; bases not matched to a gene: 8. This CDR3 comprises 15 residues.

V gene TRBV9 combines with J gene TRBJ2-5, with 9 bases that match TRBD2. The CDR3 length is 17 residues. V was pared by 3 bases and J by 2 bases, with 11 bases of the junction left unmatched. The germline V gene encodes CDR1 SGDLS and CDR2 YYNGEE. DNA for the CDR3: TGTGCCAGCAGCGAGGGGCCCTATAGCGGGGGTCAAGAGACCCAGTACTTC. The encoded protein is CASSEGPYSGGQETQYF.

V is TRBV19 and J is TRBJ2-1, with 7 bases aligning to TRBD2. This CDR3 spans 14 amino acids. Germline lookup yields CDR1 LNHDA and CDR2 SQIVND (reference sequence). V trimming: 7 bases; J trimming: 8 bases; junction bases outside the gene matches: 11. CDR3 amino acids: CASNPEREYHEQFF. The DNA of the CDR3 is TGTGCCAGTAACCCAGAGCGGGAATACCATGAGCAGTTCTTC.

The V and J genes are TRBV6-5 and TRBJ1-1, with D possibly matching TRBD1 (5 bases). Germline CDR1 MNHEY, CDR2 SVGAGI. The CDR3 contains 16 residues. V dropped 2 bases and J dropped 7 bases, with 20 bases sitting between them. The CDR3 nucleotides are TGTGCCAGCAGTTACGGCGGCCCCCGGGGGAGAGGTGAAGCTTTCTTT. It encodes CASSYGGPRGRGEAFF.

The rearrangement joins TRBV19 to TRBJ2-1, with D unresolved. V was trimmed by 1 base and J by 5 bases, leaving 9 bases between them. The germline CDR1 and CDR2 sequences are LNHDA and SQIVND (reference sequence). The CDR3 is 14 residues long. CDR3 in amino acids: CASSIVREDNEQFF. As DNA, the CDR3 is TGTGCCAGTAGTATAGTCCGCGAAGACAATGAGCAGTTCTTC.

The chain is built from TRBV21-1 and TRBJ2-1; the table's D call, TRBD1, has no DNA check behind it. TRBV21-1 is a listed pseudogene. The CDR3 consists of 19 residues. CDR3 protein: CASSKPPLTTGSVSDEQFF. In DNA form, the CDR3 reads TGTGCCAGCAGCAAACCCCCCCTGACGACAGGGTCGGTAAGCGATGAGCAGTTCTTC.